Listed below are T cell receptor beta chains from one sample, sequenced in a study of beta chain features in type 1 diabetes. Profiled with immunoSEQ multiplex PCR; TCRdb holds only in-frame clones, not every one. The table includes around 280,000 clones, about 15% detected once. The sample comprised naive CD4+ T cells from blood. The receptors derive from a man aged 18-30 years with type 1 diabetes. CDR3s include the opening cysteine and the closing phenylalanine or tryptophan. The D gene is left open where the match is weak. Expanded clones get a size class; other rows say once, few or many, or leave the size out.

DNA,CDR3,J,D,V,size
TGCAGCGTTGGAAGGGAAGCTAGCGGCACAGATACGCAGTATTTT,CSVGREASGTDTQYF,TRBJ2-3,-,TRBV29-1,-
TGTGCCAGCAGCACCCAGACTCACAATGAGCAGTTCTTC,CASSTQTHNEQFF,TRBJ2-1,-,TRBV7-2,-
TGTGCCAGCAGCTTAGATCAGTGGGAGTATAATGAAAAACTGTTTTTT,CASSLDQWEYNEKLFF,TRBJ1-4,-,TRBV11-2,few
TGTGCCAGCAGAATTTCAGCACAGGGGGACGAGCAGTACTTC,CASRISAQGDEQYF,TRBJ2-7,TRBD1,TRBV7-2,-
TGTGCCAGTAGTATGCGGGAGTGGGGTGAGCAGTTCTTC,CASSMREWGEQFF,TRBJ2-1,TRBD2,TRBV19,-
TGTGCCTGGAGATCTGAAAGCGGGGGGGAGCAGTACTTC,CAWRSESGGEQYF,TRBJ2-7,TRBD2,TRBV30,few
TGTGCCAGTAGTATAGAGAAGGGGCCAAATTCACCCCTCCACTTT,CASSIEKGPNSPLHF,TRBJ1-6,-,TRBV19,-
TGTGCCAGCAGTTTAAGGAGACAGGGTTACACTGAAGCTTTCTTT,CASSLRRQGYTEAFF,TRBJ1-1,TRBD1,TRBV27,-
TGTGCCAGCAGGTCCCCACCCGCGGATACGCAGTATTTT,CASRSPPADTQYF,TRBJ2-3,-,TRBV5-4,-
TGTGCCTGGGCCCGGGATAGCAATCAGCCCCAGCATTTT,CAWARDSNQPQHF,TRBJ1-5,-,TRBV30,-
TGTGCCAGCCGCCCTCTAGCGGGACCCGCGGAGACCCAGTACTTC,CASRPLAGPAETQYF,TRBJ2-5,TRBD2,TRBV2,few
TGTGCCAGCAGGGAGGCCCTTCGGGACAGGGGAGTTGAGCTTTTT,CASREALRDRGVELF,TRBJ1-4,TRBD1,TRBV2,few
TGTGCCTGGAGTGTACCCGGGACAGGCACCTACGAGCAGTACTTC,CAWSVPGTGTYEQYF,TRBJ2-7,TRBD1,TRBV30,-
TGTGCCAGCAGTTTCCGCAGAAATAGCAATCAGCCCCAGCATTTT,CASSFRRNSNQPQHF,TRBJ1-5,-,TRBV28,few
TGTGCCAGCAAGTCCAAAACCCAGGGCTACGAGCAGTACTTC,CASKSKTQGYEQYF,TRBJ2-7,-,TRBV27,-
TGTGCCAGCAGCCCCACAGGGGCGTACAATGAGCAGTTCTTC,CASSPTGAYNEQFF,TRBJ2-1,TRBD1,TRBV5-6,-
TGCGCCAGCAGCCAAGATTGGGCAGGTTATTCACCCCTCCACTTT,CASSQDWAGYSPLHF,TRBJ1-6,-,TRBV4-3,-
TGTGCCAGCAGCGTAGGCGGGGGAAGGTTAGATACGCAGTATTTT,CASSVGGGRLDTQYF,TRBJ2-3,TRBD2,TRBV9,-
TGTGCCAGCAGCCCTCGACAGGCTTCCTACGAGCAGTACTTC,CASSPRQASYEQYF,TRBJ2-7,-,TRBV9,few
TGTGCCAGCAGTTCGGGACAGGTCATCTCTGGGGCCAACGTCCTGACTTTC,CASSSGQVISGANVLTF,TRBJ2-6,TRBD1,TRBV2,few
TGTGCCAGCAGTGATCGGCGGACAGACCTCTCCTACGAGCAGTACTTC,CASSDRRTDLSYEQYF,TRBJ2-7,-,TRBV2,few
TGTGCCAGCAACGTAGGTGGACTAGCGTACCAAGAGACCCAGTACTTC,CASNVGGLAYQETQYF,TRBJ2-5,TRBD2,TRBV9,few
TGTGCCAGCAGCTCGGGACTAGCGTACCACGAGCAGTACTTC,CASSSGLAYHEQYF,TRBJ2-7,TRBD2,TRBV7-9,few
TGCGCCAGCAGCCAAGCCGAGGGGGTAGGTTCACCCCTCCACTTT,CASSQAEGVGSPLHF,TRBJ1-6,-,TRBV4-3,-
TGCGCCAGCAGCTTGGAAGGGGGCGCAGGTCAGCCCCAGCATTTT,CASSLEGGAGQPQHF,TRBJ1-5,TRBD1,TRBV5-1,-
TGCGCCAGCAGCGAGATGCAGGGGCCCTCCTACGAGCAGTACTTC,CASSEMQGPSYEQYF,TRBJ2-7,-,TRBV5-1,-
TGTGCCAGCCGTGGACTAGCGGGAGGGCCGGGGTCCTACAATGAGCAGTTCTTC,CASRGLAGGPGSYNEQFF,TRBJ2-1,TRBD2,TRBV7-9,few
TGTGCCAGCAGGCTAGCGGGAGTGGAGACCCAGTACTTC,CASRLAGVETQYF,TRBJ2-5,TRBD2,TRBV7-9,-
TGCGCCAGCAGCTTAAGAGCGGGTCTCCAAGAGACCCAGTACTTC,CASSLRAGLQETQYF,TRBJ2-5,-,TRBV5-1,-
TGTGCCAGCAGCTCTAGCGGGCATTTCTACGAGCAGTACTTC,CASSSSGHFYEQYF,TRBJ2-7,TRBD2,TRBV13,few
TGCAGCGTTGGTCCGGGACAGGGGTTTTTAGGTGAGCAGTTCTTC,CSVGPGQGFLGEQFF,TRBJ2-1,TRBD1,TRBV29-1,-
TGCGCCAGCAGTCAATCCACGCGGGACAGATACTATGGCTACACCTTC,CASSQSTRDRYYGYTF,TRBJ1-2,TRBD1,TRBV23-1,-
TGTGCCAGCAGCTTAGGGGCCTCCCGCGAGCAGTACTTC,CASSLGASREQYF,TRBJ2-7,-,TRBV7-8,-
TGCACCAGCAGCCAAGCGCCGGGACCGGGGGTAGAGGAGCAGTACTTC,CTSSQAPGPGVEEQYF,TRBJ2-7,-,TRBV1,-
TGTGCCAGCATTTCGGGGACTAGTCCCTACGAGCAGTACTTC,CASISGTSPYEQYF,TRBJ2-7,TRBD2,TRBV28,few
TGCAGTGCTAGGGGGGGCAATGAGCAGTTCTTC,CSARGGNEQFF,TRBJ2-1,-,TRBV20-1,few
TGTGCCAGCAGTGAATGGGGGGGCTCGAACACCGGGGAGCTGTTTTTT,CASSEWGGSNTGELFF,TRBJ2-2,-,TRBV2,-
TGCGCCAGCAGCCAAGATCTCATCCGGGGGGGCAATCAGCCCCAGCATTTT,CASSQDLIRGGNQPQHF,TRBJ1-5,-,TRBV4-3,-
TGTGCCAGCAGCAATAGTCGAGCGGAGAACATTCAGTACTTC,CASSNSRAENIQYF,TRBJ2-4,-,TRBV11-2,-
TGCGCCAGCAGCCAAGGGTTACAGGGGAAATCACCCCTCCACTTT,CASSQGLQGKSPLHF,TRBJ1-6,TRBD1,TRBV4-3,-
TGTGCCAGCAGTCCTAGACAGGGGATTAATTCACCCCTCCACTTT,CASSPRQGINSPLHF,TRBJ1-6,TRBD1,TRBV7-2,few
TGTGCCAGCAGCCTTAGACAGGGGGCTAACTATGGCTACACCTTC,CASSLRQGANYGYTF,TRBJ1-2,TRBD1,TRBV11-2,few
TGTGCCTGGAGTCTTTTCTACGAGCAGTACTTC,CAWSLFYEQYF,TRBJ2-7,-,TRBV30,-
TGTGCCAGTAGTATAGATCCGGCGGGGATAGATACGCAGTATTTT,CASSIDPAGIDTQYF,TRBJ2-3,-,TRBV19,-
TGCAGCGTGCAACAGCAGATGAACACTGAAGCTTTCTTT,CSVQQQMNTEAFF,TRBJ1-1,-,TRBV29-1,-
TGTGCCAGCAGCCAAGGAGCGGGCACCCAAGAGACCCAGTACTTC,CASSQGAGTQETQYF,TRBJ2-5,-,TRBV4-2,-
TGCGCCAGCAGCCAGTTAAGGGGCCACGAGCAGTACTTC,CASSQLRGHEQYF,TRBJ2-7,-,TRBV4-1,-
TGTGCCAGCTCACCGGACAGGCTCGCGACCGGGGAGCTGTTTTTT,CASSPDRLATGELFF,TRBJ2-2,TRBD1,TRBV18,few
TGTGCCAGCAGCTTGTCGACTAACTCCTACGAGCAGTACTTC,CASSLSTNSYEQYF,TRBJ2-7,-,TRBV5-4,few
TGTGCCCCCTACCAGGGCCACACGAGCACAGATACGCAGTATTTT,CAPYQGHTSTDTQYF,TRBJ2-3,-,TRBV27,-
TGTGCCAGTAGTCAGAGGAGGGGATTAGATGAAGCTTTCTTT,CASSQRRGLDEAFF,TRBJ1-1,-,TRBV19,-
TGTGCCAGCAGCCTTCGGGGTCTGGGCGCGGCCAAAAACATTCAGTACTTC,CASSLRGLGAAKNIQYF,TRBJ2-4,-,TRBV28,-
TGTGCCTGGAGTAGGGGGGGGGATTGGAATCAGCCCCAGCATTTT,CAWSRGGDWNQPQHF,TRBJ1-5,-,TRBV30,few
TGCAGCGTTGTTAAGGGGGTAGAGACCCAGTACTTC,CSVVKGVETQYF,TRBJ2-5,-,TRBV29-1,few
TGTGCCAGCAGTAAAGGGACAGCGAAGAGCGAGCAGTACTTC,CASSKGTAKSEQYF,TRBJ2-7,TRBD1,TRBV6-5,-